A single sample is the source of the 24 T cell receptor beta chains below, sequenced in a study of cytomegalovirus exposure and HLA in healthy donors. PCR employed 60 Vbeta and 13 Jbeta primers. Libraries were prepared by immunoSEQ multiplex PCR; TCRdb keeps only in-frame clonotypes and omits some of them. The sample holds fewer than 150,000 clones. The sample consisted of PBMCs. The receptors here all came from a man aged 40-50 years in good health and CMV-seronegative.

The rearrangement uses TRBV18 and TRBJ2-5; weak D call: TRBD1 (6 bases). Germline V gene data show CDR1 as KGHSH and CDR2 as LQKENI. There are 14 residues in the CDR3. The ends were cut back, 6 bases at V and 1 base at J, with 12 bases in the middle. The CDR3 bases are TGTGCCAGCTCCCCTAGGACAGTCCAAGAGACCCAGTACTTC. This codes for CASSPRTVQETQYF.

This rearrangement joins TRBV5-4 to TRBJ2-5; TRBD1 matches at 7 bases. The J call may be wrong; the DNA end is better matched by TRBJ2-7. CDR3 size: 14 residues. Germline V CDR1 and CDR2: SGHNT, YYREEE (reference sequence). This CDR3 is CASSLGGQLYEQYF. In DNA, the CDR3 is TGTGCCAGCAGCTTGGGGGGACAGCTCTACGAGCAGTACTTC.

CDR3 in DNA: TGTGCCAGTAGTATCCAACAGGGGTACGAGCAGTACTTC. Amino acid sequence: CASSIQQGYEQYF. This chain uses TRBV19 with TRBJ2-7; 7 bases match TRBD1. With 3 bases clipped from V and 4 bases from J, the junction kept 3 bases outside the gene matches. This CDR3 has 13 residues. From germline, CDR1 is LNHDA and CDR2 SQIVND (reference sequence). Complete variable domain (other parts from reference TRBV19 and TRBJ2-7): DGGITQSPKYLFRKEGQNVTLSCEQNLNHDAMYWYRQDPGQGLRLIYYSQIVNDFQKGDIAEGYSVSREKKESFPLTVTSAQKNPTAFYLCASSIQQGYEQYFGPGTRLTVT.

The rearrangement joins TRBV7-3 to TRBJ1-6; TRBD1 matches at 7 bases. After removal of 5 bases from V and 0 bases from J, the junction contained 4 bases not matched to a gene. This CDR3 region has 16 residues. Germline lookup yields CDR1 SGHTA and CDR2 FQGTGA. CDR3 in DNA: TGTGCCAGCAGCCTACAGGGGAGCTCCTATAATTCACCCCTCCACTTT. This sequence encodes CASSLQGSSYNSPLHF.

J is TRBJ2-1 and V is TRBV7-8; tentatively, D is TRBD2 (6 bases). The CDR3 extends over 16 amino acids. Per the germline V gene, CDR1 is SGHVS and CDR2 is FQNEAQ. The ends were cut back, 5 bases at V and 5 bases at J, with 19 bases in the middle. CDR3 in amino acids: CASSTGTLPLHNEQFF. DNA of the CDR3: TGTGCCAGCAGCACCGGGACTTTACCCCTTCACAATGAGCAGTTCTTC.

Details on this clone: Other DNA sequences in the same sample also yield this CDR3. This chain joins TRBV5-4 and TRBJ2-3; no clear D. Per germline, CDR1 SGHNT and CDR2 YYREEE (reference sequence). The V and J ends lost 0 bases and 0 bases respectively, with 8 bases between them. The length of the CDR3 is 15 residues. The CDR3 sequence: CASSLDSSSTDTQYF. As DNA, the CDR3 is TGTGCCAGCAGCTTGGACAGCTCTAGCACAGATACGCAGTATTTT.

This rearrangement joins TRBV6-1 to TRBJ2-5; 8 bases line up with TRBD2. The CDR3 loop spans 11 amino acids. Trimming took 5 bases from V and 7 from J; bases not matched to a gene: 0. The germline gives CDR1 MNHNS, CDR2 SASEGT. DNA of the CDR3: TGTGCCAGCAGTAGCGGGGGGACCCAGTACTTC. This gives the protein CASSSGGTQYF.

The rearrangement joins TRBV7-2 to TRBJ2-3; D perhaps matches TRBD2 (6 bases). The V end lost 1 base, the J end lost 4 bases, and 12 bases lay between the germline ends. The CDR3 is made up of 15 amino acids. The germline CDR1 and CDR2 sequences are SGHTA and FQGNSA. The CDR3 region has the DNA TGTGCCAGCAGCTTAGTGGCTAGCGAATCAGATACGCAGTATTTT. It translates to CASSLVASESDTQYF.

This chain connects TRBV29-1 to TRBJ2-5, with 11 bases aligning to TRBD2. V shed 7 bases and J 4 bases; nucleotides not matched to a gene: 5. From germline, CDR1 is SQVTM and CDR2 ANQGSEA. The CDR3 runs 13 residues. CDR3 nucleotides: TGCAGCGGTAGCGGGGGGGCCGGAGAGACCCAGTACTTC. Its protein product is CSGSGGAGETQYF.

The chain joins TRBV27 to TRBJ1-2; 12 nucleotides line up with TRBD1. The V gene's germline CDR1 is MNHEY and CDR2 SMNVEV (reference sequence). This CDR3 spans 15 amino acids. Trimming cost V 6 bases and J 8 bases; bases outside gene matches: 10. CDR3 amino acids: CASRRAGQGAGGYTF. DNA for the CDR3: TGTGCCAGCAGAAGAGCGGGACAGGGGGCAGGCGGCTACACCTTC.

CDR3 nucleotide sequence: TGTGCCAGCAGCGCAGAGCAGGGGATAAACACTGAAGCTTTCTTT. It codes for CASSAEQGINTEAFF. V and J are TRBV5-6 and TRBJ1-1; a possible D gene is TRBD1 (6 bases). V dropped 4 bases and J dropped 2 bases, with 15 bases sitting between them. This CDR3 comprises 15 residues. CDR1 is SGHDT, CDR2 YYEEEE, per germline.

The chain recombines TRBV4-1 with TRBJ2-2; D is uncertain. Trimming removed 0 bases from V and 8 bases from J, with 7 bases in between. The CDR3 extends over 13 amino acids. CDR1 and CDR2 from the germline V gene are MGHRA and YSYEKL. CDR3 region: CASSQDRRGELFF. In nucleotides, the CDR3 is TGCGCCAGCAGCCAAGATCGGCGGGGGGAGCTGTTTTTT.

The chain uses TRBV6-1 and TRBJ2-5; D may be TRBD1 (6 bases). The J call could be wrong; TRBJ2-7 is a better fit for the DNA end. Germline CDR1 and CDR2: MNHNS and SASEGT. The CDR3 has 14 amino acids. The CDR3 DNA reads as TGTGCCACCCATCAACAGGGTCCTTGGGGCGAGCAGTACTTC. Translation gives CATHQQGPWGEQYF.

In regard to this clone: Other DNA sequences in this specimen translate into the identical CDR3. The chain has TRBV7-3 and TRBJ2-7; no reliable D call. Trimming took off 8 bases at V and 0 bases at J, with 8 bases between the two ends. Germline V gene sequence: CDR1 SGHTA, CDR2 FQGTGA. The CDR3 has 12 residues. The CDR3 DNA reads TGTGCCAGCTCCCTGAGCTCCTACGAGCAGTACTTC. Translation gives CASSLSSYEQYF.

The chain employs TRBV5-1 and TRBJ1-5; D remains ambiguous. Trimming shortened V by 0 bases and J by 6 bases, and 10 bases separated the two germline ends. The CDR3 is made up of 14 amino acids. The germline V gene encodes CDR1 SGHRS and CDR2 YFSETQ. The CDR3 here is CASSLEASGQPQHF. The CDR3 DNA is TGCGCCAGCAGCTTGGAGGCCAGCGGTCAGCCCCAGCATTTT.

The chain couples TRBV5-8 to TRBJ1-2, with D tentatively TRBD1 (6 bases). Germline V gene sequence: CDR1 SGHTS, CDR2 YDEGEE. Trimming pared 4 bases from V and 0 bases from J, leaving 10 bases between. This CDR3 comprises 14 residues. CDR3: CASSRGQSNYGYTF. The CDR3 DNA is TGTGCCAGCAGCCGCGGACAGTCTAACTATGGCTACACCTTC.

The CDR3 coding sequence is TGTGCCAGCAGCTCTACCGGGACAGGTCTTGGGCAGTACTTC. Its translation is CASSSTGTGLGQYF. The chain has TRBV27 and TRBJ2-7; TRBD1 aligns across 8 bases. The V segment lost 6 bases and the J segment 9 bases; nucleotides outside the gene matches: 13. Germline V lookup: CDR1 MNHEY, CDR2 SMNVEV (reference sequence). The CDR3 extends over 14 amino acids.

The chain carries TRBV5-6 and TRBJ1-4, with 9 bases fitting TRBD1. The CDR3 totals 15 residues. Germline loops: CDR1 SGHDT, CDR2 YYEEEE. Unmatched junction bases numbered 4, after V lost 4 bases and J lost 3 bases. CDR3: CASSLRQGANEKLFF. CDR3 DNA: TGTGCCAGCAGCCTGCGACAGGGGGCTAATGAAAAACTGTTTTTT.

The CDR3 DNA reads as TGTGCCACCGGGGCAGGGGGCCACACTGAAGCTTTCTTT. It encodes CATGAGGHTEAFF. The chain carries TRBV27 and TRBJ1-1; 8 nucleotides align to TRBD1. Germline CDR1 and CDR2: MNHEY and SMNVEV (reference sequence). This CDR3 comprises 13 residues. V gave up 10 bases and J gave up 3 bases; unmatched junction bases: 7.

The DNA of the CDR3 is TGCGCCAGCAGCCAACTGGGGACTAGCGGGGGGGCAGATACGCAGTATTTT. Encoded protein: CASSQLGTSGGADTQYF. V gene TRBV5-1 combines with J gene TRBJ2-3, with 16 bases identical to TRBD2. There are 17 residues in the CDR3. Germline values: CDR1 SGHRS, CDR2 YFSETQ. Losses at the gene ends were 4 bases for V and 4 bases for J; bases not matched to a gene: 6.

The chain has TRBV7-3 and TRBJ1-2, with a weak D call TRBD1 (6 bases). V was cut by 3 bases and J by 2 bases, with 13 bases left in between. Germline values: CDR1 SGHTA, CDR2 FQGTGA. The CDR3 has 15 amino acids. The CDR3 region is CASSLTGPLNYGYTF. As DNA, the CDR3 is TGTGCCAGCAGCTTGACAGGTCCGCTAAACTATGGCTACACCTTC.

The genes are TRBV19 and TRBJ1-3, with 7 bases matching TRBD1. The CDR3 spans 14 residues. V was pared by 6 bases and J by 2 bases, with 4 bases of the junction left unmatched. CDR1 and CDR2 (germline): LNHDA, SQIVND (reference sequence). The CDR3 protein is CASSTDRAGNTIYF. CDR3 bases: TGTGCCAGTAGCACAGACAGGGCTGGAAACACCATATATTTT.

This chain connects TRBV7-9 to TRBJ1-1; D ambiguous. This CDR3 is 15 amino acids long. Germline V gene sequence: CDR1 SEHNR, CDR2 FQNEAQ (reference sequence). V lost 1 base, J lost 0 bases, and 9 bases lay in between. The CDR3 DNA reads TGTGCCAGCAGCTTAGGGGCAGACATGAACACTGAAGCTTTCTTT. It yields the protein CASSLGADMNTEAFF.

The V call is TRBV29-1, the J call TRBJ2-1; TRBD1 might be the D (5 bases). This CDR3 is built from 15 residues. The V gene lost 3 bases and the J gene lost 0 bases, with 12 bases spanning the gap. Germline CDR1 is SQVTM and CDR2 is ANQGSEA. The CDR3 is CSVERRVSSYNEQFF. CDR3 in DNA: TGCAGCGTTGAGCGCAGGGTGAGCTCCTACAATGAGCAGTTCTTC.